The sequence of this T cell receptor beta chain was determined in a study of graft-versus-host responses after intestinal transplantation. The CDR3 totals 12 residues. Germline CDR1 reads SGHRS; CDR2 reads YFSETQ. V was pared by 2 bases and J by 3 bases, with 6 bases between. Overall study findings and caveats: Allografts from individuals with graft-donor T cell macrochimerism displayed high graft-versus-host to host-versus-graft clonal ratios.

As to this clone: The antigen remains unidentified.

Graft-derived tissue was subjected to processing to liberate intraepithelial and lamina propria lymphocytes. Here immunoSEQ multiplex PCR was the method, and the copy in TCRdb shows in-frame clones only, minus some. The table has roughly 23,000 clones, 70% to 80% seen once; the top ten hold around 3%. The sequence was collected from a human patient who received an intestinal transplant, so some T cells may come from the graft donor. The V gene is TRBV5-1, the J gene TRBJ2-7, with D unclear. The sample here was ileum tissue, taken 12 days after intestinal transplant. DNA of the CDR3: TGCGCCAGCAGCTTCTCTAACTACGAGCAGTACTTC. This codes for CASSFSNYEQYF.